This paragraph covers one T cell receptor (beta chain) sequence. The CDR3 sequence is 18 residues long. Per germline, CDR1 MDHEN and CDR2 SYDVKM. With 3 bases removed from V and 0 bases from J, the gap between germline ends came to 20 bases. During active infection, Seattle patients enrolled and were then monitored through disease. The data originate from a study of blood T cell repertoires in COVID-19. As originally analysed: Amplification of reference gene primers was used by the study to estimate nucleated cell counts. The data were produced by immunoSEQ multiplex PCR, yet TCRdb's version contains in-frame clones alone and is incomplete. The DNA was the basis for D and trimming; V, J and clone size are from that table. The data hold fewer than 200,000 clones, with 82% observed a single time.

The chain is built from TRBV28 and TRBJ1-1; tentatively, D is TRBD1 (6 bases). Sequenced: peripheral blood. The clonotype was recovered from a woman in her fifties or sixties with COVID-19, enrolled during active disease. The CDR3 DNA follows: TGTGCCAGCAGTTTTCCCAGCGGGGGGCTGGGGGTGAACACTGAAGCTTTCTTT. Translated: CASSFPSGGLGVNTEAFF.